This record looks at one TCR beta chain sequence and its context. Its target is not known. The record originates from a study of T cell repertoires in cytomegalovirus infection. Whole-study context: It was recently identified HLA-C-restricted and well-studied HLA-B-restricted CMV epitopes that the study used. CMV infection together with matching HLA type was indicated by public TCR beta signatures.

The CDR3 contains 12 residues. Between the trimmed V and J ends, which lost 5 bases and 5 bases, there was a span of 9 bases. CDR1 MGHRA and CDR2 YSYEKL come from the germline V gene. MiXCR, applied by TCRdb to the reads, yields one record per CDR3 protein. The sample carries approximately 1,000,000 distinct CDR3 sequences, less than 40% recorded once. Findings and limits, study-wide: HLA-C-restricted CMV clonotypes gave the most frequent clonotype in two of eight donors. CMV carriers having the relevant HLA were flagged by cumulative public TCR beta family frequency.

Material: cultured CD8+ T cells from PBMCs, obtained from culture after CMV antigen stimulation. This receptor was taken from a human donor in good health (CMV status not recorded). Some clones in this sample may be carry-over from other donors' samples. This sequence joins TRBV4-1 and TRBJ2-5; no clear D gene. The CDR3 loop is CASSADAETQYF. The CDR3 DNA follows: TGCGCCAGCAGCGCGGACGCCGAGACCCAGTACTTC.